This T cell receptor beta chain derives from a study of blood T cell repertoires in COVID-19. About the study: Sites in the United States, Italy and Spain provided acute and convalescent COVID-19 samples.

The authors' processing: Amplification from reference gene primers served as the basis for estimated nucleated cell counts. The method was immunoSEQ multiplex PCR; TCRdb's version includes in-frame clones alone and lacks a portion of them. That table furnishes V, J and clone size, whereas the DNA furnished D and trimming. The table has more than 140,000 clones, about 90% seen once. The ends lost 5 bases at V and 8 bases at J; junction bases unmatched: 3. The CDR3 is 13 residues long. Germline-derived CDR1 and CDR2 are KGHSH and LQKENI. The sequence derives from an older woman with acute or convalescent COVID-19. Sequencing used peripheral blood. The chain is built from TRBV18 and TRBJ1-6; 7 nucleotides agree with TRBD1. CDR3 DNA: TGTGCCAGCTCAGGAGGGGGCGATTCACCCCTCCACTTT. It codes for CASSGGGDSPLHF.